This T cell receptor beta chain derives from a study of cytomegalovirus exposure and HLA in healthy donors (dated by TCRdb to the late 2010s). General notes on the study: According to a later analysis, the 120 or so validation repertoires were produced on the same platform as the roughly 600 repertoires of the first cohort. The study aimed to test whether signatures of past pathogen exposure could be identified by cataloging public T cell receptors. In addition to the first cohort of roughly 670 subjects, a separate validation cohort of 120 different subjects was used. High-throughput TCR immunosequencing, statistical association of individual TCRs with disease status, and machine learning were combined to predict cytomegalovirus infection status. Results and caveats for the whole study, not just this receptor: The classifier was reported to diagnose cytomegalovirus status with high specificity and sensitivity in both the original and validation cohorts. Of the cluster scores, 90% to 95% were above 0 in a later analysis, which found that TCRs clustered in the first cohort also tended to co-occur in the 120 or so validation repertoires. In vitro tests confirmed that a few of the cytomegalovirus-associated TCR beta chains recognize cytomegalovirus antigens. The authors suggested that the approach could potentially be extended to other disease states and immunological phenotypes. Across donors, most TCR sequences were observed very rarely, whereas some public TCRs were present in many individuals. The study listed approximately 160 TCR beta chains as associated with cytomegalovirus. The validation cohort had no HLA typing available for a later analysis, so co-occurrence within that cohort was assessed over all 110 or so repertoires.

Cut back by 7 bases and 0 bases, the V and J ends lie 12 bases apart. There are 14 amino acids in the CDR3, from cysteine to phenylalanine inclusive. CDR3 DNA only is kept here, 42 bases in frame from base 1. CDR1 MNHNY and CDR2 SVGAGI were looked up in the germline V gene (reference sequence). To prepare the library, the immunoSEQ multiplex PCR assay was applied. The source study handled its data this way. To diagnose cytomegalovirus status from the catalog of TCR beta chain sequences, a statistical classification framework was built. This is the immuneACCESS table as TCRdb keeps it, with only in-frame sequences that have V and J called. A part of the clones is gone; compared with another copy, unresolved V genes explain less than half, and the rest is unexplained. The V and J calls and clone size are taken from that table; D and trimming were inferred from the DNA. The sample table records about 130,000 clones; roughly nine tenths of these occur just once. Of the sample, less than 1.5% is held by the ten largest clones.

In the case of this clone: Its recognized antigen is unknown. Base qualities are not provided; no much larger clone lies one nucleotide away.

The donors belonged to the validation cohort of 120 subjects, which was separate from the approximately 680-subject first cohort. Recombination joined TRBV6-6 with TRBJ1-1; TRBD1 might be the D gene, on 5 matching bases. Material: PBMCs. The TCR sequence derives from a woman aged 18 to 35 in good health and CMV-seronegative. DNA sequence: TGTGCCAGCACCCCCGGGGGATTGAACACTGAAGCTTTCTTT. Its amino acids are CASTPGGLNTEAFF.